Included here is one T cell receptor beta chain sequence, with context. Germline V lookup: CDR1 LNHDA, CDR2 SQIVND (reference sequence). The CDR3 spans 17 residues. The ends lost 6 bases at V and 9 bases at J; junction bases unmatched: 15. These data belong to a study of blood T cell repertoires in COVID-19. Original analysis: Researchers report that nucleated cell counts were estimated from reference gene primer amplification. The method was immunoSEQ multiplex PCR; TCRdb's version includes in-frame clones alone and lacks a portion of them. The V and J calls and clone size were taken over from that table, and D and trimming were inferred from the DNA. The sample carries a few hundred thousand clones, roughly 88% recorded once.

This clonotype originated in a woman aged 70-85 years with COVID-19, enrolled during active disease. The rearrangement uses TRBV19 and TRBJ2-1, with 12 bases identical to TRBD2. Sequenced material: peripheral blood. CDR3 residues: CASRPGASGRDRGEQFF. Here the CDR3 DNA reads TGTGCCAGTAGGCCAGGGGCTAGCGGGAGGGATCGGGGTGAGCAGTTCTTC.